The subject of this entry is one T cell receptor beta chain. The data were taken from a study of B cell selection in AIRE deficiency. Clones were sequenced by immunoSEQ multiplex PCR, and TCRdb holds only the in-frame ones, with some missing. This sample has 28,000 or so clones, with about 92% found just once. Regulatory T cells were sorted as CD4+CD25hiCD127low/negative. The germline V and J ends were trimmed by 5 bases and 1 base, with 11 bases remaining between them. The CDR3 sequence is 14 residues long. Germline values: CDR1 SGHTA, CDR2 FQGNSA. The TCR sequence derives from a human donor in good health. V usage is TRBV7-2 and J usage is TRBJ1-2; D might be TRBD1 (5 bases). Source material: CD4+CD25+ Tregs sorted from PBMCs. In DNA form, the CDR3 reads TGTGCCAGCAGCCGCAGCAGGGATAACTATGGCTACACCTTC. It is translated as CASSRSRDNYGYTF.